This is a list of T cell receptor beta chains from one sample in a study of technical replicates of blood from several donors. Sequencing used immunoSEQ multiplex PCR; TCRdb keeps in-frame clones, though not all of them. Of around 100,000 clones in the sample, 96% are singletons; the top ten hold approximately 0.2%. The sample was T cells isolated from PBMCs. Every receptor here comes from a human donor in good health. Each CDR3 is given with its conserved first and last residue. Fields, in order: V gene, CDR3 protein.

V: TRBV9
CDR3: CASSADSVEQFF

V: TRBV7-9
CDR3: CASSLVGGSYEQYF

V: TRBV30
CDR3: CAWSVSRQGEFF

V: TRBV27
CDR3: CASSLQGAHYSYTF

V: TRBV2
CDR3: CASSEIADGELFF

V: TRBV12-5
CDR3: CASGLVLGGGVSGTSWGPSYEQYF

V: TRBV11-2
CDR3: CASSLGGFNYGYTF

V: TRBV6-6
CDR3: CASSRQGLVGKALHF

V: TRBV29-1
CDR3: CSVGLAGREQYF

V: TRBV5-1
CDR3: CASSAGQLYEQYF

V: TRBV7-8
CDR3: CASSQIAGGPETQYF

V: TRBV19
CDR3: CASSIGAASYSPLHF

V: TRBV7-6
CDR3: CASGLAGGYTGELFF

V: TRBV7-2
CDR3: CASSLRAYEQYF

V: TRBV16
CDR3: CASSLRVVTNEKLFF

V: TRBV5-6
CDR3: CASSFSSNYGYTF

V: TRBV4-2
CDR3: CASSQEVGQSYEQYF

V: TRBV19
CDR3: CASTPGLAGADTQYF

V: TRBV18
CDR3: CASSEGASNTEAFF

V: TRBV30
CDR3: CAWGRGVNQPQHF

V: TRBV4-1
CDR3: CASSHLIKRRTDTQYF

V: TRBV11-2
CDR3: CASSLIRGRTGGNTIYF

V: TRBV19
CDR3: CASTHYPGGSTGELFF

V: TRBV7-9
CDR3: CASSFPFYEQYF

V: TRBV7-9
CDR3: CASSNTSGGYNEQFF

V: TRBV2
CDR3: CASSEANSGRASVTGELFF

V: TRBV9
CDR3: CASSVLAGISYEQYF

V: TRBV5-1
CDR3: CASSFSFGGSGNTIYF

V: TRBV25-1
CDR3: CASSEGNSLGSPLHF

V: TRBV7-6
CDR3: CASSNTGSNEQFF

V: TRBV15
CDR3: CATSRTREEATGELFF

V: TRBV4-1
CDR3: CASSTIGRLAGLGTQYF

V: TRBV11-3
CDR3: CASSKGQGAFGYTF

V: TRBV27
CDR3: CASSLTGARGSNQPQHF

V: TRBV10-1
CDR3: CASSESISGQGNTGELFF